These 6 T cell receptor beta chains were all obtained from the same sample, sequenced in a study of memory CD4+ T cells and cytomegalovirus serostatus. TCRdb's table, derived via immunoSEQ multiplex PCR, lists solely in-frame clones and lacks some. Altogether tens of thousands of clones are present, around three quarters being singletons, with the ten largest covering roughly 1.1%. The sort gate was single viable CD3+CD4+CD8-CD45RO+ cells for memory CD4+ T cells. Sample: memory CD4+ T cells from blood. Receptors were obtained from an adult in good health and CMV-seronegative.

The chain couples TRBV2 to TRBJ2-7; 11 bases fit TRBD1. The CDR3 is made up of 17 amino acids. V was pared by 9 bases and J by 1 base, with 14 bases of the junction left unmatched. Germline assignment: CDR1 SNHLY and CDR2 FYNNEI. The CDR3: CASHGTGGLLGSYEQYF. The CDR3, as DNA: TGTGCCAGTCACGGGACAGGGGGTTTGTTGGGTTCCTACGAGCAGTACTTC. The complete variable domain, with remaining parts taken from reference TRBV2 and TRBJ2-7, reads EPEVTQTPSHQVTQMGQEVILRCVPISNHLYFYWYRQILGQKVEFLVSFYNNEISEKSEIFDDQFSVERPDGSNFTLKIRSTKLEDSAMYFCASHGTGGLLGSYEQYFGPGTRLTVT.

In this sample, this clone turned up a few times. The genes are TRBV30 and TRBJ1-1; the D gene is possibly TRBD1 (5 bases). The CDR3 has 14 residues. CDR1 and CDR2 (germline): GTSNPN, SVGIG (reference sequence). V lost 0 bases to trimming and J lost 2 bases, with 10 bases between them. The CDR3 nucleotides read TGTGCCTGGAGTGTGGGGGGATCAAACACTGAAGCTTTCTTT. It translates to CAWSVGGSNTEAFF.

In its sample, this clone is medium-sized. This rearrangement joins TRBV6-6 to TRBJ2-7; D may correspond to TRBD1 or TRBD2 (5 bases each). The CDR3 runs to 15 residues. Germline CDR1 MNHNY, CDR2 SVGAGI (reference sequence). Trimming took 8 bases from V and 1 from J, leaving 18 bases between them. CDR3 nucleotides: TGTGCCAGCGGGGGACCCTGGGACGGGTCCTACGAGCAGTACTTC. Residues: CASGGPWDGSYEQYF.

The CDR3 region has the DNA TGCGCCAGCAGTGACGGACAGTCTAGCAATCAGCCCCAGCATTTT. It yields the protein CASSDGQSSNQPQHF. This sequence joins TRBV10-2 and TRBJ1-5, with a weak D call TRBD1 (6 bases). This CDR3 has 15 residues. Deletions cut 3 bases from V and 0 bases from J, with 9 bases between. CDR1 and CDR2 from the germline V gene are WSHSY and SAAADI.

This rearrangement joins TRBV27 to TRBJ1-2; 11 bases fit TRBD1. Per germline, CDR1 MNHEY and CDR2 SMNVEV (reference sequence). This CDR3 comprises 13 residues. With 5 bases clipped from V and 8 bases from J, the junction kept 4 bases outside the gene matches. The CDR3 DNA reads TGTGCCAGCAGTCTCGGGACAGGGGGGGGCTACACCTTC. Encoded protein: CASSLGTGGGYTF.

V is TRBV12-5 and J is TRBJ2-1; 12 bases line up with TRBD2. V dropped 3 bases and J dropped 2; count of bases not matched to a gene: 2. The CDR3 contains 16 residues. Looked up from germline, CDR1 is LGHNT and CDR2 is FRNRAP. This chain's CDR3 is CASGLSSGRAYNEQFF. CDR3 DNA sequence: TGTGCTAGTGGTTTATCTAGCGGGAGGGCCTACAATGAGCAGTTCTTC.